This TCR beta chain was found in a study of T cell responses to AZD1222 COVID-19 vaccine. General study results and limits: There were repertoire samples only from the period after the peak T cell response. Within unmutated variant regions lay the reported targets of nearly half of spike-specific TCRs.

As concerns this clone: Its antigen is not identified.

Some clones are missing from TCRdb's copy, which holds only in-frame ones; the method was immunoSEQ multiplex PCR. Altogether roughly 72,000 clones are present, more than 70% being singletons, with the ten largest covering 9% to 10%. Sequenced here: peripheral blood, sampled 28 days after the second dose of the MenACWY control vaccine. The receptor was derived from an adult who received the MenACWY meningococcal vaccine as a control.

CDR3 DNA: TGTGCCAGCAGCTATACAGCCTTGGACAGGGGTTCACCCCTCCACTTT. It codes for CASSYTALDRGSPLHF. The gene calls are TRBV5-4 and TRBJ1-6; 9 bases match TRBD1. This CDR3 region has 16 residues. Per germline, CDR1 SGHNT and CDR2 YYREEE (reference sequence). The junction had 10 bases not matched to a gene; V was cut back by 3 bases and J by 9 bases.